This TCR beta chain comes out of a study of early T cells in non-severe SARS-CoV-2 infection. About the research overall: Sequenced material consisted of bulk RNA (from unsorted whole blood), and chains were unpaired.

Trimming removed 3 bases at V and 0 bases at J, with 15 bases between. CDR1 is DFQATT, CDR2 SNEGSKA, per germline (reference sequence). The CDR3 consists of 15 residues. Attachment of unique molecular identifiers was made to individual cDNA molecules. TCRdb recomputed calls from the 5' RACE reads with MiXCR, one row per CDR3 protein. Seen here are about 44,000 distinct CDR3 sequences, 12% observed once, and the top ten hold 15% to 20%. This clonotype was observed a handful of times. Its antigen is undetermined. The study, taken as a whole, reports: There was a bias toward anti-spike CD8 responses in VDJdb matching, which missed private and CD4 specificities.

This clonotype was obtained from an adult who was a healthcare worker with PCR-confirmed SARS-CoV-2 infection or an uninfected control (not recorded which). The V and J genes are TRBV20-1 and TRBJ2-7, with D perhaps matching TRBD2 (6 bases). The sequenced material came from whole blood. The CDR3 protein is CSASRGSGYSYEQYF. The CDR3 nucleotides read TGCAGTGCTAGTCGAGGTAGCGGATACTCCTACGAGCAGTACTTC.